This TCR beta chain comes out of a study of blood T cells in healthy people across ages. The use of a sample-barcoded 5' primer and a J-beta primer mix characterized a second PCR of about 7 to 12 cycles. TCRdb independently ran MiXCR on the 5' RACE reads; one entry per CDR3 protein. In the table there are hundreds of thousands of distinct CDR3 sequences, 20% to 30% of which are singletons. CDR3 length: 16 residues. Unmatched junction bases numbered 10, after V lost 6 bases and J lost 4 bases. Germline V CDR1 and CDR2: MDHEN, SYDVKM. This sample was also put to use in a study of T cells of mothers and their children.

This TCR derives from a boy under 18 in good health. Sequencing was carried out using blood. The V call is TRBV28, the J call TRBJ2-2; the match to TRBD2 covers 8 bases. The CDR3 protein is CASSDVGLAGTGELFF. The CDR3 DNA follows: TGTGCCAGCAGCGACGTGGGCCTAGCGGGCACCGGGGAGCTGTTTTTT.